This T cell receptor beta chain is from a study of T cell changes during pregnancy in multiple sclerosis. TCRdb's copy holds only in-frame clones and misses some; the assay was immunoSEQ multiplex PCR. The data show over 60,000 clones, around 91% seen once. This CDR3 region has 11 residues. Germline V gives CDR1 SNHLY, CDR2 FYNNEI. The V and J ends lost 7 bases and 4 bases respectively, with 4 bases between them. V and J are TRBV2 and TRBJ2-2; D remains unclear. The TCR sequence derives from a female donor in good health, enrolled as a control in a pregnancy study. This sample comprised peripheral blood, obtained in the third trimester of pregnancy. As DNA, the CDR3 is TGTGCCAGCACACTCACCGGGGAGCTGTTTTTT. Protein product: CASTLTGELFF.